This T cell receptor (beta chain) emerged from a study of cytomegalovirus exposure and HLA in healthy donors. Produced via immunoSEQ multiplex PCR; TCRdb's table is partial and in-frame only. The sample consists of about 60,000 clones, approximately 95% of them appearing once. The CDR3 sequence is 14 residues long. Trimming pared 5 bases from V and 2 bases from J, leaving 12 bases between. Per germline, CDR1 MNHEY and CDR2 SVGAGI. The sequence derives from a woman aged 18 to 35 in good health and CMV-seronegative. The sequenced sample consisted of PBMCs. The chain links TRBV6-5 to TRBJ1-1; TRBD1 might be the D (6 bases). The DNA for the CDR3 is TGTGCCAGCAGTAAACTACAGGGTAACACTGAAGCTTTCTTT. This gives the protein CASSKLQGNTEAFF.